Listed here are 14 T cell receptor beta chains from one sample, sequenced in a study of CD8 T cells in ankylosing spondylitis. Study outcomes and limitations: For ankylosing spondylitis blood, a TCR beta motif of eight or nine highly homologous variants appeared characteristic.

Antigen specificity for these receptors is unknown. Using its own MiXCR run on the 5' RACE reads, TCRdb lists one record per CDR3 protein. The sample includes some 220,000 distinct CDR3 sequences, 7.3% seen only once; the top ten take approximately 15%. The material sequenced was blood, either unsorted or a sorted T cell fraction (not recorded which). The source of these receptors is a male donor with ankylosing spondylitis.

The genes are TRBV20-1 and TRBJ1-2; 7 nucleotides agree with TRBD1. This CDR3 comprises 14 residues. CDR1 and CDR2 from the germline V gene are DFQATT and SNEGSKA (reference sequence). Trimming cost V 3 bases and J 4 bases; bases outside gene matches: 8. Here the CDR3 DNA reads TGCAGTGCTAGTAAAGGGGGCGGCCTCTATGGCTACACCTTC. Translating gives CSASKGGGLYGYTF.

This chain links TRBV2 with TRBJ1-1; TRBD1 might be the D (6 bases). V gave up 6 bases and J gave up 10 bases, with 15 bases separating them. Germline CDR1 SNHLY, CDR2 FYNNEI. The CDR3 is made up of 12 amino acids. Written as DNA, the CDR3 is TGTGCCAGCAGCTCGAGGGGGGAGGGAGCTTTCTTT. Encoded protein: CASSSRGEGAFF.

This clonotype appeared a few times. Written as DNA, the CDR3 is TGTGCCAGTAGCCACAGGGGGATAGGTCAGCCCCAGCATTTT. It encodes CASSHRGIGQPQHF. The chain links TRBV19 to TRBJ1-5; 8 bases agree with TRBD1. Germline V CDR1 and CDR2: LNHDA, SQIVND (reference sequence). The CDR3 runs to 14 residues. J was trimmed by 6 bases and V by 6 bases; bases with no gene match: 7.

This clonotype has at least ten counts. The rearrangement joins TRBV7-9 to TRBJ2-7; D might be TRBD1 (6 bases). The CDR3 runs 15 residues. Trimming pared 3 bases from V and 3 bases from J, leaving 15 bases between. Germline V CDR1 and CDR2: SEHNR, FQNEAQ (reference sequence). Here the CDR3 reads CASSLTGDMDYEQYF. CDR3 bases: TGTGCCAGCAGCTTGACCGGGGACATGGACTACGAGCAGTACTTC.

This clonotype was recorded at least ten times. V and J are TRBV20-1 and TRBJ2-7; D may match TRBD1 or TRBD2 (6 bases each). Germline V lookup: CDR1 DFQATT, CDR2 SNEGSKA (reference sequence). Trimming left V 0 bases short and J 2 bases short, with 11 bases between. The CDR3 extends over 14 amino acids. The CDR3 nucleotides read TGCAGTGCTAGAGATCGGGGGCGCACCTACGAGCAGTACTTC. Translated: CSARDRGRTYEQYF.

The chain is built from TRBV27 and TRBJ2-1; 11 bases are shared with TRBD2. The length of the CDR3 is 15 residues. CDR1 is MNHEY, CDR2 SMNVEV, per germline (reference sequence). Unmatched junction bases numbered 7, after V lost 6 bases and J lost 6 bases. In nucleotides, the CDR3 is TGTGCCAGCAGGCTGACTAGCGGGATCGTCAATGAGCAGTTCTTC. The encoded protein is CASRLTSGIVNEQFF.

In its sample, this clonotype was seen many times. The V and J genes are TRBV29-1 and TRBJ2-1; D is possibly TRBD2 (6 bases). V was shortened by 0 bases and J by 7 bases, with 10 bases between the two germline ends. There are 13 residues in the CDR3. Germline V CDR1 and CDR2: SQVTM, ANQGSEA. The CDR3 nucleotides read TGCAGCGTTGAAGAAATCGCGGGAAATGAGCAGTTCTTC. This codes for CSVEEIAGNEQFF.

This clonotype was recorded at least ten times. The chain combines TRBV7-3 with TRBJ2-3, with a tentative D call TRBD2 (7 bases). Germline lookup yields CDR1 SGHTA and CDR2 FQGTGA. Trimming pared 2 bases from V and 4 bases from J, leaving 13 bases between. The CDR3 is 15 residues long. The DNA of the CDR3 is TGTGCCAGCAGCTTAGGGGGGGGCAGCGCAGATACGCAGTATTTT. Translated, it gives CASSLGGGSADTQYF.

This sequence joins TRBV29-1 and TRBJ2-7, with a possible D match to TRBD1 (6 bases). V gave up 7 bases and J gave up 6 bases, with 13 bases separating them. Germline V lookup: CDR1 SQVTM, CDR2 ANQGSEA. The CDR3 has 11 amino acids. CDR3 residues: CSAQQGREQYF. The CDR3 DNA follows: TGCAGCGCCCAACAGGGTCGCGAGCAGTACTTC.

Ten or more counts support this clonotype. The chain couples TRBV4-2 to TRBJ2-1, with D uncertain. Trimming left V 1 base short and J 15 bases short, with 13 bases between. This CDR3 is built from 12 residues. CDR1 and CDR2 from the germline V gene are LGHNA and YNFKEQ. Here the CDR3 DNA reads TGTGCCAGCAGCCAAGTTGGGCCTCCTTCGTTCTTC. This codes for CASSQVGPPSFF.

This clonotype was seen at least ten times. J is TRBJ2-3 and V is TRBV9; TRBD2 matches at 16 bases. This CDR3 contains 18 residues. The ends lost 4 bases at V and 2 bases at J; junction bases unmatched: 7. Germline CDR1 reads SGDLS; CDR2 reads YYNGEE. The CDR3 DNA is TGTGCCAGCAGCTCGGGACTAGCGGGAGGGCCCTTCACAGATACGCAGTATTTT. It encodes CASSSGLAGGPFTDTQYF.

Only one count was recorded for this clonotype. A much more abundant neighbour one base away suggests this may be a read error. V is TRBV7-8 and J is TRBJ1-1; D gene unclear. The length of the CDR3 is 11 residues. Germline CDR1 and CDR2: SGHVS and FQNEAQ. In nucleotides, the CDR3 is TGTGCCAGGAGCTTAGGACGGATGTATTTCTTT. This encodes CARSLGRMYFF.

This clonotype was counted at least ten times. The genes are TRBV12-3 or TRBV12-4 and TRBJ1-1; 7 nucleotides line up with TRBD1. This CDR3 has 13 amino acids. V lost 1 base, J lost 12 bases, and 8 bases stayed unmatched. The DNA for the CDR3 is TGTGCCAGCAGTTTAGTTCGAGGGGGCGAAACTTTCTTT. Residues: CASSLVRGGETFF.

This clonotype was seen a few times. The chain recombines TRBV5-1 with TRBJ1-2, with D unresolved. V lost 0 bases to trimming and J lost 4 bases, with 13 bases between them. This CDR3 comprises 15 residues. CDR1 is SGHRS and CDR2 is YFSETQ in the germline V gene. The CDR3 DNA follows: TGCGCCAGCAGCTTGGGGGTGGCCAGAGGCTATGGCTACACCTTC. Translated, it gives CASSLGVARGYGYTF.